This note documents a single T cell receptor beta chain sequence. TCRdb re-derived calls from the 5' RACE reads in MiXCR, one entry per CDR3 protein. The table has about 41,000 distinct CDR3 sequences, less than 30% seen once. This CDR3 is built from 17 residues. Germline CDR1 SEHNR, CDR2 FQNEAQ (reference sequence). Unmatched junction bases numbered 11, after V lost 0 bases and J lost 4 bases. This chain joins TRBV7-9 and TRBJ2-5; 7 nucleotides agree with TRBD2. This TCR was sampled from a female donor with breast cancer. Sequencing was performed on memory CD4+ T cells sorted from a lymph node. Sample subset: memory CD4+ T cells, CD4+CD45RO+CD25-. The CDR3: CASSLAGGHFGRETQYF. The DNA for the CDR3 is TGTGCCAGCAGCTTAGCGGGAGGGCACTTCGGGCGAGAGACCCAGTACTTC.